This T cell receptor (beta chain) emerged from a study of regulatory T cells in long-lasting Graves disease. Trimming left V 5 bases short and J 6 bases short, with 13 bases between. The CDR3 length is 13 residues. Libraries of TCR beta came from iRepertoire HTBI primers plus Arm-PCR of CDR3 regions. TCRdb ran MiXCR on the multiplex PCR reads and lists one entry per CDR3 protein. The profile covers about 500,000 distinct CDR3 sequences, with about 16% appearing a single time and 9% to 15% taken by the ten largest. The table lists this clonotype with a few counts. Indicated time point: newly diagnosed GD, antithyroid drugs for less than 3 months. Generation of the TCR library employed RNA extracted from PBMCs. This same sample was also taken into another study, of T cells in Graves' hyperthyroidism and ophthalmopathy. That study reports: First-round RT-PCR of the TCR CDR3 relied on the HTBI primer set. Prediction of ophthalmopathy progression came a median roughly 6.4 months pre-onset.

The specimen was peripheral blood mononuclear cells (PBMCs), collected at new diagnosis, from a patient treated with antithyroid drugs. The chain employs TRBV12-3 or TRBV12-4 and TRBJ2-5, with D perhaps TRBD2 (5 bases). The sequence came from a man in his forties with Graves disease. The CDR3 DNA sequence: TGTGCCAGCAGTGAGGGCGGGTGGCAGACCCAGTACTTC. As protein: CASSEGGWQTQYF.